This section outlines one TCR beta chain sequence together with its context. This receptor's antigen is unknown. No much larger clone is present one base from it, and per-base qualities are unavailable. TCRbeta CDR3 regions were amplified from genomic DNA using the immunoSEQ Assay, a bias-controlled multiplex PCR. Processing in the source paper ran as follows. Nucleated cell counts per sample were estimated from amplification of reference gene primers within the assay. Sequence reads were collapsed and filtered to measure the absolute abundance of every unique TCRbeta CDR3 rearrangement. For each sample, productive Simpson clonality was calculated as the square root of Simpson's diversity index across productive rearrangements. The clones in this table, taken by TCRdb from immuneACCESS, are in-frame only. Not every clone is retained; where verified, under half of the shortfall comes from an unresolved V gene, and the cause of the rest is unknown. That table furnishes V, J and clone size, whereas the DNA furnished D and trimming. For this sample the table gives 200,000 to 250,000 clones, of which roughly nine tenths were detected only once. The biggest ten clones account for 10% to 13% of the sample.

In the prospective study, participants were about 18 to 95 years old, resided in approximately 25 geographic areas of the United States, and were enrolled through a virtual design. In the prospective study, participants were assigned to cohorts based on the clinical history participants reported in a screening survey and a study questionnaire. For ImmuneRACE Cohort 3, a participant was defined as recovered based on two consecutive negative NP/OP PCR tests, clearance by a healthcare professional, or resolution of symptoms. Mobile phlebotomists in the prospective study collected whole blood, serum and a nasopharyngeal or oropharyngeal swab from every participant. Over a roughly 2-month period, participants in the prospective study had the option of providing additional blood draws and questionnaires. Prospective study blood samples were shipped either frozen or at room temperature before DNA extraction.

The record originates from a study of blood T cell repertoires in COVID-19 (dated by TCRdb to 2018 to 2021). About the full investigation: The collaborator samples originated in the United States, Italy and Spain and spanned the acute and convalescent phases of COVID-19. The dataset comprised deeply sampled blood TCRbeta repertoires from subjects exposed to, actively infected with, or recovered from COVID-19. A freely available public database, intended as a resource for researchers studying the immune response to SARS-CoV-2, is where the repertoires were released. The sample metadata nearly always contained a de-identified subject ID, COVID-19 status, age in years and sex. Where available, HLA class I and class II types were taken from metadata supplied by the sample provider and were not determined by assay-based typing. The prospective study material was composed of cDNA or gDNA derived from T cells, B-cell-depleted T cells, or PBMCs. Samples were obtained from the ongoing ImmuneRACE study (first 160 participants) and from over 1,000 subjects provided by 6 global collaborators.

The paper's findings and limits, for the study overall: How much clinical and demographic metadata was included differed by source and by participant, and the metadata was provided uncurated.

CDR1 and CDR2 were assigned from the germline V gene (reference sequence) as LNHDA and SQIVND. The CDR3, from cysteine to phenylalanine, totals 15 residues. Only CDR3 DNA remains: 45 bases, in frame from the first base. The V end gives up 6 bases and the J end 3 bases, leaving 8 bases in the junction not matched to a gene. Sequencing used PBMCs or T cells enriched from blood (not recorded which). The source is a man aged 30 to 45 who had recovered from COVID-19. This receptor chain uses TRBV19 and TRBJ2-7, and 10 junction bases match TRBD1. The bases read TGTGCCAGTAGCAAAAACCGGGACAGGGGCTACGAGCAGTACTTC. It specifies CASSKNRDRGYEQYF.